This T cell receptor beta chain was recorded in a study of human T cells and chemical hapten exposure. Germline CDR1 and CDR2: SEHNR and FQNEAQ (reference sequence). The CDR3 consists of 14 residues. V lost 3 bases to trimming and J lost 1 base, with 9 bases between them. Regarding time point: patch test 2, 6 weeks after DPC sensitization. The treatment is: therapeutic diphenylcyclopropenone sensitization with weekly scalp DPC. Venepuncture was done earlier than the placement of each patch test. Using its own MiXCR run on the RACE reads, TCRdb lists one record per CDR3 protein. This table holds 20,000 to 30,000 distinct CDR3 sequences, 7.5% to 10% found once. This clonotype was seen more than once but under ten times. Its antigen is undetermined. Study results and caveats: TCRs at high frequency, those above 1 in 1000, did not change with DPC sensitization.

This specimen consisted of whole blood, obtained in connection with sensitization to the hapten diphenylcyclopropenone (DPC). The V gene is TRBV7-9, the J gene TRBJ1-1; maybe TRBD1 (6 bases). The sequence derives from a man aged 25-45 years with alopecia areata. Some clones in this sample may be carry-over from other donors' samples. CDR3 in amino acids: CASSFPGANTEAFF. The CDR3 region has the DNA TGTGCCAGCAGCTTCCCGGGGGCGAACACTGAAGCTTTCTTT.